This T cell receptor (beta chain) was sequenced during a study of T cell repertoires in cytomegalovirus infection. Study at large: It can be stated that public TCR beta signatures indicated CMV infection as well as a matching HLA type.

The germline V gene encodes CDR1 MNHEY and CDR2 SMNVEV (reference sequence). J gave up 5 bases and V 4 bases, and 12 bases lay outside the gene matches. This CDR3 comprises 16 residues. This clonotype was recorded once. What it recognizes is unknown. Study results and caveats: Predominance within the ex vivo response was attributable to HLA-C-restricted CMV-specific TCR beta clonotypes. Individuals carrying CMV plus the relevant HLA were identified by cumulative frequency of public TCR beta families.

MiXCR, run by TCRdb on the reads, gives a single entry per CDR3 protein. This repertoire shows about 740,000 distinct CDR3 sequences, 35% to 45% found once; its top ten account for 2.8%. V is TRBV27 and J is TRBJ2-5; 8 bases map to TRBD2. The sequencing input was PBMCs. This receptor was taken from a human donor in good health (CMV status not recorded). Some clones in this sample may be carry-over from other donors' samples. The CDR3 region is CASSSPSAGVWETQYF. Written as DNA, the CDR3 is TGTGCCAGCAGTTCTCCCTCAGCGGGAGTATGGGAGACCCAGTACTTC.